This TCR beta chain was retrieved from a study of blood T cell repertoires in COVID-19. Germline lookup yields CDR1 MNHEY and CDR2 SMNVEV (reference sequence). The CDR3 runs 13 residues. The V gene end was trimmed by 4 bases and the J gene end by 5 bases; junction bases not matched to a gene: 2. Original processing notes: Reference gene primer amplification in the assay estimated nucleated cell counts. TCRdb keeps only in-frame clones here, not all; method: immunoSEQ multiplex PCR. Clonal size and the V and J genes are those of that table, whereas D and trimming came from the DNA. The sample yields more than 50,000 clones, roughly 80% seen once.

The J gene is TRBJ2-7, the V gene TRBV27, with TRBD1 matching 10 bases. This clonotype was obtained from a woman between 55 and 75 years old with acute or convalescent COVID-19. The sample taken for sequencing was peripheral blood. CDR3 amino acids: CASSWTGGNEQYF. The CDR3, as DNA: TGTGCCAGCAGTTGGACAGGGGGGAACGAGCAGTACTTC.